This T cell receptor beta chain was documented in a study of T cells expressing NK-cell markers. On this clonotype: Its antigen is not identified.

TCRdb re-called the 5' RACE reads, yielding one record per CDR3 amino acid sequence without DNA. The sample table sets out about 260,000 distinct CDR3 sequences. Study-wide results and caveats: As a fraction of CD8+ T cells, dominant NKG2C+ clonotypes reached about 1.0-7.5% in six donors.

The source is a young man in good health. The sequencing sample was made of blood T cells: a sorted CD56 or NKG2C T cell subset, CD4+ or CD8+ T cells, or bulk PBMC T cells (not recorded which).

The CDR3 protein is CSAAEGLYNEQFF. V and J are TRBV20-1 and TRBJ2-1; TCRdb's assignment of TRBD2 cannot be checked, as there is no DNA. The V gene's germline CDR1 is DFQATT and CDR2 SNEGSKA (reference sequence). The CDR3 extends over 13 amino acids.